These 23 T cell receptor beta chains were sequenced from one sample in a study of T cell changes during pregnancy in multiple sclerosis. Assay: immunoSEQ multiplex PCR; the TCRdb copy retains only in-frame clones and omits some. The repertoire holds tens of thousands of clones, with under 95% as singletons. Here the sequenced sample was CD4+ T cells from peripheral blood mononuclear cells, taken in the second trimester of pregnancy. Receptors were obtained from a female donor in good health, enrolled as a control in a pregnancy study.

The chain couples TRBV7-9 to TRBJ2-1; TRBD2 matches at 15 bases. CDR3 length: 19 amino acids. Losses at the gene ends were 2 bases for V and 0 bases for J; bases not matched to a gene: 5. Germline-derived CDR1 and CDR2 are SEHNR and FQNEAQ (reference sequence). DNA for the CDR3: TGTGCCAGCAGCTTATCTGTGGGACTAGCGGGGGGCTCCTACAATGAGCAGTTCTTC. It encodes CASSLSVGLAGGSYNEQFF.

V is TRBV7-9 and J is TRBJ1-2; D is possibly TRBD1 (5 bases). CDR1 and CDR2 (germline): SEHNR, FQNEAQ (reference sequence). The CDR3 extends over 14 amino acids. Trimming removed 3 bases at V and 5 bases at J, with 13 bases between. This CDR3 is CASSFTGTSYGYTF. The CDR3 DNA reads TGTGCCAGCAGCTTCACCGGGACTTCGTATGGCTACACCTTC.

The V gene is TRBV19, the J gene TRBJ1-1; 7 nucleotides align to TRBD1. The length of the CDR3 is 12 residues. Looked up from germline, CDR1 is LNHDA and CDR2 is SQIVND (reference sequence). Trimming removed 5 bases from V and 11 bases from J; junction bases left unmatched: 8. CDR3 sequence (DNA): TGTGCCAGTAGTGCGTTACAGGGGCGGGCTTTCTTT. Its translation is CASSALQGRAFF.

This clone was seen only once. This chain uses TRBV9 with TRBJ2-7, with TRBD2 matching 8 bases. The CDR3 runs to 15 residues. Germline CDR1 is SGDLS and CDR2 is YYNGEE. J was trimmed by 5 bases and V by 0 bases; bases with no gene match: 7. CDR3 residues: CASSVAGGVRNEQYF. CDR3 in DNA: TGTGCCAGCAGCGTAGCGGGGGGGGTTCGAAACGAGCAGTACTTC.

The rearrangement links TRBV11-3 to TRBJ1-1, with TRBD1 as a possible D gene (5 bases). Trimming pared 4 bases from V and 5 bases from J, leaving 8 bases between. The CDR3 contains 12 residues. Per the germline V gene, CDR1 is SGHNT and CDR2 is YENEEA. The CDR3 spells CASSSGETEAFF. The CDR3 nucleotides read TGTGCCAGCAGCTCGGGGGAGACTGAAGCTTTCTTT.

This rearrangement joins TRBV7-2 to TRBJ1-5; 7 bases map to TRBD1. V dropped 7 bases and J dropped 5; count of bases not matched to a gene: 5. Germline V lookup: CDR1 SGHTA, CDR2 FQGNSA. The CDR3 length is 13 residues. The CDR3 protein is CASTPDRDQPQHF. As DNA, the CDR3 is TGTGCCAGCACCCCCGACAGGGATCAGCCCCAGCATTTT.

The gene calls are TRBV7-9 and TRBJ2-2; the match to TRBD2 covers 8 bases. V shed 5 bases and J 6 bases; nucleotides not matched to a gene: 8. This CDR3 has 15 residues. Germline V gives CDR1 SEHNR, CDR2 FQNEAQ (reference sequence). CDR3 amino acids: CASSLARGAAGELFF. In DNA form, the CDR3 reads TGTGCCAGCAGCCTCGCGCGGGGGGCCGCCGGGGAGCTGTTTTTT.

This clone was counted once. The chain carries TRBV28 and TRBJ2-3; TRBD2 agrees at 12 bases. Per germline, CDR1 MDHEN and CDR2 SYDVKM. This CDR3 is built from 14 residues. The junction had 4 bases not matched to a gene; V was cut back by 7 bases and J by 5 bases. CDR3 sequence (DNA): TGTGCCAGCATCCCTAGCGGGGGGGGAGATACGCAGTATTTT. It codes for CASIPSGGGDTQYF.

CDR3 region: CASSSGGSGSSEQYF. CDR3 DNA: TGTGCCAGCAGCTCAGGGGGATCGGGTAGTAGCGAGCAGTACTTC. The chain links TRBV7-3 to TRBJ2-7, with 7 bases fitting TRBD1. The V gene's germline CDR1 is SGHTA and CDR2 FQGTGA. J was trimmed by 6 bases and V by 4 bases; bases with no gene match: 12. The CDR3 length is 15 residues.

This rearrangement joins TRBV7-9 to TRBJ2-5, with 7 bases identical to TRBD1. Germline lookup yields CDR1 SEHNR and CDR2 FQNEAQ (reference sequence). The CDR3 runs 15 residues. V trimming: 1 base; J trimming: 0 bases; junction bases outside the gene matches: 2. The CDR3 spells CASSLGDRDQETQYF. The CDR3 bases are TGTGCCAGCAGCTTAGGCGACAGGGACCAAGAGACCCAGTACTTC.

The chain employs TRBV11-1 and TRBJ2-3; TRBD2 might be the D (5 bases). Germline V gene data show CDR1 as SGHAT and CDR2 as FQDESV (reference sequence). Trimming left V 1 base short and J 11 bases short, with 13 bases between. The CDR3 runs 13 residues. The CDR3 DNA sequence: TGTGCCAGCAGCTTAGGTCGGGGAGAGAGGCAGTATTTT. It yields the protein CASSLGRGERQYF.

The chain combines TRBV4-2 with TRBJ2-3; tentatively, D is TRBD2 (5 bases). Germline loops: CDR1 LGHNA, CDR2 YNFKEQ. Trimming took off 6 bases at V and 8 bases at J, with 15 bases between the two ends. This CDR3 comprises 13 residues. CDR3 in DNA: TGTGCCAGCAGTCCAAGGAGGTCGGCTACGCAGTATTTT. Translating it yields CASSPRRSATQYF.

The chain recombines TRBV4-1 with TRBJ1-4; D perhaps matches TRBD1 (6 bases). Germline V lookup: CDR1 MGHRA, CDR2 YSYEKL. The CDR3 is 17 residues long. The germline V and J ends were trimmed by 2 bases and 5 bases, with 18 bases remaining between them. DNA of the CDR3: TGCGCCAGCAGCCAAAGCTACACCGGGACAATAAATGAAAAACTGTTTTTT. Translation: CASSQSYTGTINEKLFF.

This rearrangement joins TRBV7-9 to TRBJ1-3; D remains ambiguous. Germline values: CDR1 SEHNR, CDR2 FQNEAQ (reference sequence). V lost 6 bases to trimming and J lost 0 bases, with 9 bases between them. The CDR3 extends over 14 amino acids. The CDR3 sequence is CASSSLNSGNTIYF. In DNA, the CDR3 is TGTGCCAGCAGTAGCCTGAACTCTGGAAACACCATATATTTT. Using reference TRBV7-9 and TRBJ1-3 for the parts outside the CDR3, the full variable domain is DTGVSQNPRHKITKRGQNVTFRCDPISEHNRLYWYRQTLGQGPEFLTYFQNEAQLEKSRLLSDRFSAERPKGSFSTLEIQRTEQGDSAMYLCASSSLNSGNTIYFGEGSWLTVV.

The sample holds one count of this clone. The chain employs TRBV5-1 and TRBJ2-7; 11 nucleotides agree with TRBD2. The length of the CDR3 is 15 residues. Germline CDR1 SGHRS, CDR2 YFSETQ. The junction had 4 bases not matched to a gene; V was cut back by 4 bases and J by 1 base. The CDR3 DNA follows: TGCGCCAGCAGCCCACTAGCGGGGGCTTCCTACGAGCAGTACTTC. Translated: CASSPLAGASYEQYF. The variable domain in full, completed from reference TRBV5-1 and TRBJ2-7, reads KAGVTQTPRYLIKTRGQQVTLSCSPISGHRSVSWYQQTPGQGLQFLFEYFSETQRNKGNFPGRFSGRQFSNSRSEMNVSTLELGDSALYLCASSPLAGASYEQYFGPGTRLTVT.

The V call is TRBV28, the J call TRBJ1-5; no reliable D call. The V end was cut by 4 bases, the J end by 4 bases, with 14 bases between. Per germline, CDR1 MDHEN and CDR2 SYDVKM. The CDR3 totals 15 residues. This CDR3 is CASSSPTGTNQPQHF. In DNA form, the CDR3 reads TGTGCCAGCAGTTCCCCCACGGGTACGAATCAGCCCCAGCATTTT.

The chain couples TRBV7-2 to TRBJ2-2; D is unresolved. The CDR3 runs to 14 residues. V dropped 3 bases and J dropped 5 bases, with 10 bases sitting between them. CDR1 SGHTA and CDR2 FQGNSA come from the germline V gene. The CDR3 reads CASSLFTLTGELFF. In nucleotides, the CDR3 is TGTGCCAGCAGCTTGTTCACTTTAACCGGGGAGCTGTTTTTT.

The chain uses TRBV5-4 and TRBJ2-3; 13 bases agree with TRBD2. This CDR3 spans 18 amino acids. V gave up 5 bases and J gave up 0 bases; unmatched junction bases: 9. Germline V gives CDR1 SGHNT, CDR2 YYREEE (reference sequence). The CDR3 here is CASSPRTSGGLSTDTQYF. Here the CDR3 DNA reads TGTGCCAGCAGTCCTAGGACTAGCGGGGGCCTGAGCACAGATACGCAGTATTTT.

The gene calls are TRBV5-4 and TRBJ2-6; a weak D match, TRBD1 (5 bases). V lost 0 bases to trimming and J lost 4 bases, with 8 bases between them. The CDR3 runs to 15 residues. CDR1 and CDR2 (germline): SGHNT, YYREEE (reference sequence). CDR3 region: CASSLGGSGANVLTF. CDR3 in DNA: TGTGCCAGCAGCTTGGGGGGCTCAGGGGCCAACGTCCTGACTTTC.

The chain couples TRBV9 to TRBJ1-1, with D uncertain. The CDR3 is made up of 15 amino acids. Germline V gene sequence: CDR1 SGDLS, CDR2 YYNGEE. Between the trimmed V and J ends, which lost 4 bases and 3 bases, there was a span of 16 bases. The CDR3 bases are TGTGCCAGCAGCACCCTGAGGGAGGGCCACACTGAAGCTTTCTTT. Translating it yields CASSTLREGHTEAFF.

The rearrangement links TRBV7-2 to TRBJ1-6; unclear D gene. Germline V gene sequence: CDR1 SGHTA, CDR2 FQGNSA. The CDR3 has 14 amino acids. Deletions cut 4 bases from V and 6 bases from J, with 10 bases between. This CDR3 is CASSYSLPNSPLHF. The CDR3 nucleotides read TGTGCCAGCAGCTACAGTCTCCCTAATTCACCCCTCCACTTT.

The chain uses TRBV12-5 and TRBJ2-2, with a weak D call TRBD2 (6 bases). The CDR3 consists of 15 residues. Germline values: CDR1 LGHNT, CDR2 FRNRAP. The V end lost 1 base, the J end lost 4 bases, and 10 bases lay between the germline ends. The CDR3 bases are TGTGCTAGTGGTTTGGCCCGGGACTTCACCGGGGAGCTGTTTTTT. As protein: CASGLARDFTGELFF.

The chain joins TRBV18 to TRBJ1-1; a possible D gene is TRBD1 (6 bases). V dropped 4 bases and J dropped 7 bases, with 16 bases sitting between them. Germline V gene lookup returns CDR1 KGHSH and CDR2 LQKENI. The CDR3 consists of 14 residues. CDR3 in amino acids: CASSLQGGPVEAFF. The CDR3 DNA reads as TGTGCCAGCTCACTACAGGGTGGTCCAGTTGAAGCTTTCTTT.